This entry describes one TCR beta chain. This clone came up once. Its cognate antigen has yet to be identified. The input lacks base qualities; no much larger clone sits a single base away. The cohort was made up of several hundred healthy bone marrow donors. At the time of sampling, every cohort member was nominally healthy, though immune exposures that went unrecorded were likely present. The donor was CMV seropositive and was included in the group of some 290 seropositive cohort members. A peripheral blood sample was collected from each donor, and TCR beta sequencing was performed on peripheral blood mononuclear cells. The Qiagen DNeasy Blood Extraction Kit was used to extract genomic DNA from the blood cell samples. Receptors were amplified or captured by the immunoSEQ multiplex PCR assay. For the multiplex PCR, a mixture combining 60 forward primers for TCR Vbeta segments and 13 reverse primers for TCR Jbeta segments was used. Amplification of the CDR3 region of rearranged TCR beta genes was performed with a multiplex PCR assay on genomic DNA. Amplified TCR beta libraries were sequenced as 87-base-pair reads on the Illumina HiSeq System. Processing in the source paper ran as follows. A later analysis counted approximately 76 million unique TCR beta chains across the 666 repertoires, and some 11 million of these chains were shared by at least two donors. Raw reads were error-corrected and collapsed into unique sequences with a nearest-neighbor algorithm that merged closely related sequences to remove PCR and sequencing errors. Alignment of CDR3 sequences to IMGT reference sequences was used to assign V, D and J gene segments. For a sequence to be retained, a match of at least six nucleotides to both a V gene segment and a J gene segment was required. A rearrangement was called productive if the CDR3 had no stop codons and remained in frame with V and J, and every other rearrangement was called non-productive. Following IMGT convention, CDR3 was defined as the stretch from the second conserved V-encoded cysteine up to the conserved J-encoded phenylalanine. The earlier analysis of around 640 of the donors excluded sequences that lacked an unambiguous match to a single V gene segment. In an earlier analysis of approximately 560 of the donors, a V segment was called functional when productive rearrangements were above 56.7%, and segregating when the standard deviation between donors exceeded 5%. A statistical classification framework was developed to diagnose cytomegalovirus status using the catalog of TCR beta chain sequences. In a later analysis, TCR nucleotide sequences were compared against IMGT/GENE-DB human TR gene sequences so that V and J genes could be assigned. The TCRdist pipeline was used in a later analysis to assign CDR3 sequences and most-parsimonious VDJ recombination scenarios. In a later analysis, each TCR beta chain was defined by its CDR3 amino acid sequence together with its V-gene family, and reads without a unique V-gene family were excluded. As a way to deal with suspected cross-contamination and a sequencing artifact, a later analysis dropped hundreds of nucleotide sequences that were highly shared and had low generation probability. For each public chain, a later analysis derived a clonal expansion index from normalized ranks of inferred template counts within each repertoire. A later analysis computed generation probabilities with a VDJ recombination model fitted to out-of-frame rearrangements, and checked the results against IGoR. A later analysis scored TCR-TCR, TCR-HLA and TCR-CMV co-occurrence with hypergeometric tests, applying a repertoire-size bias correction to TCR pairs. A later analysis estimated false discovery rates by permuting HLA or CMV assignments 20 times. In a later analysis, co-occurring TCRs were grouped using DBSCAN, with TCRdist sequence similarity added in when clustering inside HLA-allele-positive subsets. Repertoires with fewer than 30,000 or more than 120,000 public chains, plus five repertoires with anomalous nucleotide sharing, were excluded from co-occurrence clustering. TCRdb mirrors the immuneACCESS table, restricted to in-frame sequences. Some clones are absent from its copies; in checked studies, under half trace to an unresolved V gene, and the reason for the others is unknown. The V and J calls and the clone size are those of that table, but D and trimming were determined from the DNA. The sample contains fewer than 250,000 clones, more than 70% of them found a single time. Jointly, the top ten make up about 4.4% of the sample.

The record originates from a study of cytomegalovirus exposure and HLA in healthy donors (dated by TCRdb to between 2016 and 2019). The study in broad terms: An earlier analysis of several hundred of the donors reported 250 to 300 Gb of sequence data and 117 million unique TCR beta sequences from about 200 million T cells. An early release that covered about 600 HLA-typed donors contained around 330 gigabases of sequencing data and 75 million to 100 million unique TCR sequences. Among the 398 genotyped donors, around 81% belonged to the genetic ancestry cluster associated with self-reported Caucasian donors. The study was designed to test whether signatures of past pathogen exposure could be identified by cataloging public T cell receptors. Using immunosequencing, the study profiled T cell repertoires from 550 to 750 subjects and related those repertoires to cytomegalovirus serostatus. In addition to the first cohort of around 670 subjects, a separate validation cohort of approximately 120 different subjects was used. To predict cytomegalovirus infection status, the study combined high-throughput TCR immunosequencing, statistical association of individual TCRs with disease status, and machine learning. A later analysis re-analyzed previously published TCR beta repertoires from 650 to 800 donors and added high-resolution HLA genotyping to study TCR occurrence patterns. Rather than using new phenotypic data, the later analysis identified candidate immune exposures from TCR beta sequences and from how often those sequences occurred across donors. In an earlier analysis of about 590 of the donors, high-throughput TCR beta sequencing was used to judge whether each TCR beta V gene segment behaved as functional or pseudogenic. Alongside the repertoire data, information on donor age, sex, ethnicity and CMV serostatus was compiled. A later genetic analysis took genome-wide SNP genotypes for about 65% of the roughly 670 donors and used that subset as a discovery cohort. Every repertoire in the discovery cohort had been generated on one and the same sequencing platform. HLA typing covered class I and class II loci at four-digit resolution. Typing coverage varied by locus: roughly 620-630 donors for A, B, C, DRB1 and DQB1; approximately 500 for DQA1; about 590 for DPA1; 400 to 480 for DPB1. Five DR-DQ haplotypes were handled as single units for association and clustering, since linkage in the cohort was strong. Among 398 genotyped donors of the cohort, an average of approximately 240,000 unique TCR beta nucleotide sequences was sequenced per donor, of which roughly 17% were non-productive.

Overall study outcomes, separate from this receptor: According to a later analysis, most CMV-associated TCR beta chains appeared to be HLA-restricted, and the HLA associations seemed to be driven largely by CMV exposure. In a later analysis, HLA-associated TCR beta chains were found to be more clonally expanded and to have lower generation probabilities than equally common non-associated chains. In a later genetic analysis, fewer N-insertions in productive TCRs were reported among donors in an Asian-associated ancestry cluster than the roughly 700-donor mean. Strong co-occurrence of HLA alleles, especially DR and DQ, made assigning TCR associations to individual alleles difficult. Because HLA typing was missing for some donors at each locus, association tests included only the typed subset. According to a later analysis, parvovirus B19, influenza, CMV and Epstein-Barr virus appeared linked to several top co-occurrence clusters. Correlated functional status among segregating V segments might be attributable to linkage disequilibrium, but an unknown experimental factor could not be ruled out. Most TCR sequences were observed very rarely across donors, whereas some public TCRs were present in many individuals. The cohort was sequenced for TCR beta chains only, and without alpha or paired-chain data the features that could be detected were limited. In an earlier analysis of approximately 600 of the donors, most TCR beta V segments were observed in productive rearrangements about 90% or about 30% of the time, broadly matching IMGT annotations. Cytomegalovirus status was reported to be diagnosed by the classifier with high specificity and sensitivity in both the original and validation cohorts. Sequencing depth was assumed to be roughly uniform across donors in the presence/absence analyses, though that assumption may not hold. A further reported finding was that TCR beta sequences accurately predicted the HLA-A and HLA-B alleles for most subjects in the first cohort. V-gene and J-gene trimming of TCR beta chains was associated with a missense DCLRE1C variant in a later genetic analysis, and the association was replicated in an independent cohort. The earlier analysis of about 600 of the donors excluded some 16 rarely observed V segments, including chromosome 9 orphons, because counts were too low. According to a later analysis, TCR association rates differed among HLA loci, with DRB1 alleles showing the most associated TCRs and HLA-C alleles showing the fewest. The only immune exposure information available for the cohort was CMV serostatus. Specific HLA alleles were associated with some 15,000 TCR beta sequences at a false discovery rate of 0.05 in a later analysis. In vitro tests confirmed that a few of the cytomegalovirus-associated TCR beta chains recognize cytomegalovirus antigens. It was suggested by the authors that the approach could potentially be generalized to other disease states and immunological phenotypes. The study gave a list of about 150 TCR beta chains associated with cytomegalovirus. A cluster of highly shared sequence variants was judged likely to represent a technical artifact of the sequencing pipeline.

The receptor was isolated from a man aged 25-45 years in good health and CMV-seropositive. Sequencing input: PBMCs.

The base sequence is TGTGCCAGCAGTTTAGGGGGGATCGGAAGGGGCTACACCTTC. The encoded protein is CASSLGGIGRGYTF. Here the chain combines TRBV27 and TRBJ1-2; 5 matching bases give a weak D call of TRBD1. The V end loses 2 bases and the J end loses 8 bases, and a stretch of 15 bases separates them. CDR1 MNHEY and CDR2 SMNVEV are derived from the germline V gene (reference sequence). Counted from cysteine to phenylalanine, this CDR3 has 14 amino acids. CDR3 DNA is the only sequence kept; it has 42 bases, read in frame from the first base.